The following is a T cell receptor (beta chain) sequence with its context. Its specificity is not known. Sequencing was performed with immunoSEQ multiplex PCR; in TCRdb, only in-frame clones are kept and a portion is missing. Of approximately 81,000 clones listed, approximately 81% are singletons. This record comes from a study of OX40 agonist ivuxolimab in advanced cancers. About the study: A history of anti-PD-1, anti-PD-L1 or anti-CTLA-4 therapy was acceptable, and approximately 41% had some. Findings and limits, study-wide: On average, CD8+ T cells showed a greater number of expanded clones than CD4+. Near-lowest levels of clonal expansion characterized partial responders at 0.1-3.0 mg/kg.

The sample in question was CD4+ or CD8+ T cells sorted from blood, obtained in a trial of the OX40 agonist ivuxolimab. This receptor was obtained from an adult with an advanced solid tumor such as melanoma, head and neck, liver or kidney cancer.

The CDR3 loop is CASSPYNEQFF. Written as DNA, the CDR3 is TGTGCCAGCAGTCCCTACAATGAGCAGTTCTTC. The genes are TRBV2 and TRBJ2-1; D is ambiguous. In germline, CDR1 is SNHLY, CDR2 FYNNEI. This CDR3 comprises 11 residues. Trimming shortened V by 5 bases and J by 2 bases, and 1 base separated the two germline ends. Combining the CDR3 with reference TRBV2 and TRBJ2-1 gives the whole variable domain EPEVTQTPSHQVTQMGQEVILRCVPISNHLYFYWYRQILGQKVEFLVSFYNNEISEKSEIFDDQFSVERPDGSNFTLKIRSTKLEDSAMYFCASSPYNEQFFGPGTRLTVL.